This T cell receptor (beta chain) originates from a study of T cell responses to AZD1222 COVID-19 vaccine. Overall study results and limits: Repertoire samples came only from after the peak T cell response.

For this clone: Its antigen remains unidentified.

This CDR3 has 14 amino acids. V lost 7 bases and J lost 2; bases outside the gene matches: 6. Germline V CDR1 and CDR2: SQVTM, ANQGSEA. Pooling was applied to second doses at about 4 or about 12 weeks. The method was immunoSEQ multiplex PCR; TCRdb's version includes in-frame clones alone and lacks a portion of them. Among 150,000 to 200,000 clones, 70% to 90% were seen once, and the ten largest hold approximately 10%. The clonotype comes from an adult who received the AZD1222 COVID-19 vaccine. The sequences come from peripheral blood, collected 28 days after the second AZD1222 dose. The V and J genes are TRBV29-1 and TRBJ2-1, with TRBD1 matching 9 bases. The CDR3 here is CSGRQGVAYNEQFF. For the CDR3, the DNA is TGCAGCGGTCGACAGGGGGTAGCCTACAATGAGCAGTTCTTC.